Each of the 27 T cell receptor beta chains below was sequenced from the same sample in a study of CD4+ T cells in melanoma. Produced via immunoSEQ multiplex PCR; TCRdb's table is partial and in-frame only. Among over 100,000 clones listed, over 80% were seen once. The sample comprised peripheral blood. Receptors were obtained from a human donor with melanoma.

This clone was seen only once. The chain has TRBV19 and TRBJ2-4; D remains unclear. The V gene's germline CDR1 is LNHDA and CDR2 SQIVND (reference sequence). Trimming removed 7 bases at V and 2 bases at J, with 6 bases between. This CDR3 has 12 residues. The CDR3 region has the DNA TGTGCCAGTATTTCAACCAAAAACATTCAGTACTTC. It codes for CASISTKNIQYF. Supplemented by reference TRBV19 and TRBJ2-4, the full variable domain reads DGGITQSPKYLFRKEGQNVTLSCEQNLNHDAMYWYRQDPGQGLRLIYYSQIVNDFQKGDIAEGYSVSREKKESFPLTVTSAQKNPTAFYLCASISTKNIQYFGAGTRLSVL.

V and J are TRBV18 and TRBJ2-3; a possible D gene is TRBD2 (6 bases). The CDR3 has 16 amino acids. Germline V gene lookup returns CDR1 KGHSH and CDR2 LQKENI. Trimming stripped 4 bases from V and 6 bases from J, with 20 bases between. CDR3: CASSHSMTGEGDTQYF. The CDR3, as DNA: TGTGCCAGCTCACACTCTATGACGGGAGAAGGGGATACGCAGTATTTT.

The rearrangement joins TRBV15 to TRBJ1-5; possible D gene TRBD1, 5 bases. The CDR3 sequence is 12 residues long. V was shortened by 2 bases and J by 9 bases, with 8 bases between the two germline ends. CDR1 and CDR2 (germline): LNHNV, YYDKDF (reference sequence). Written as DNA, the CDR3 is TGTGCCACCAGCAGATACCAGGGGCCCCAGCATTTT. As protein: CATSRYQGPQHF.

The chain joins TRBV9 to TRBJ2-7; 11 bases are shared with TRBD1. With V trimmed by 3 bases and J by 4 bases, 6 bases remained unmatched. Germline CDR1 and CDR2: SGDLS and YYNGEE. The CDR3 covers 15 residues. CDR3 residues: CASSGRTGGLYEQYF. DNA of the CDR3: TGTGCCAGCAGCGGACGGACAGGGGGCCTGTACGAGCAGTACTTC.

The V and J genes are TRBV20-1 and TRBJ1-2; weak D call: TRBD1 (5 bases). The CDR3 runs 11 residues. Per germline, CDR1 DFQATT and CDR2 SNEGSKA (reference sequence). With 4 bases removed from V and 2 bases from J, the gap between germline ends came to 5 bases. The CDR3 loop reads CSANRNYGYTF. CDR3 nucleotides: TGCAGTGCTAACAGGAACTATGGCTACACCTTC.

V usage is TRBV9 and J usage is TRBJ2-6; D may be TRBD1 or TRBD2 (5 bases each). V gave up 0 bases and J gave up 2 bases, with 18 bases separating them. This CDR3 region has 19 residues. CDR1 SGDLS and CDR2 YYNGEE come from the germline V gene. As DNA, the CDR3 is TGTGCCAGCAGCGTAGCTACCCGCCGCGTGGGACCTGGGGCCAACGTCCTGACTTTC. Translating it yields CASSVATRRVGPGANVLTF.

The chain couples TRBV29-1 to TRBJ2-7; 10 bases are a match to TRBD1. The CDR3 contains 13 residues. In germline, CDR1 is SQVTM, CDR2 ANQGSEA. The junction had 7 bases not matched to a gene; V was cut back by 5 bases and J by 6 bases. The CDR3 spells CSVFRDRGGEQYF. DNA of the CDR3: TGCAGCGTTTTCCGGGACAGGGGAGGCGAGCAGTACTTC.

The chain couples TRBV2 to TRBJ2-2; D remains unclear. V was cut by 1 base and J by 5 bases, with 5 bases left in between. The germline V gene encodes CDR1 SNHLY and CDR2 FYNNEI. CDR3 length: 13 amino acids. CDR3 in amino acids: CASSEERTGELFF. The CDR3, as DNA: TGTGCCAGCAGTGAAGAGAGGACCGGGGAGCTGTTTTTT.

This rearrangement joins TRBV11-3 to TRBJ2-3, with TRBD2 identical over 7 bases. The CDR3 is made up of 14 amino acids. Losses at the gene ends were 4 bases for V and 4 bases for J; bases not matched to a gene: 5. Germline V gives CDR1 SGHNT, CDR2 YENEEA. CDR3 region: CASSSGGFADTQYF. In nucleotides, the CDR3 is TGTGCCAGCAGCTCGGGGGGTTTCGCAGATACGCAGTATTTT.

The gene calls are TRBV27 and TRBJ1-5; tentative D call: TRBD1 (5 bases). Looked up from germline, CDR1 is MNHEY and CDR2 is SMNVEV (reference sequence). The V gene lost 0 bases and the J gene lost 4 bases, with 19 bases spanning the gap. This CDR3 spans 18 amino acids. CDR3 in amino acids: CASSLSPAGLGPNQPQHF. For the CDR3, the DNA is TGTGCCAGCAGTTTATCGCCCGCAGGGTTGGGTCCAAATCAGCCCCAGCATTTT.

The chain recombines TRBV27 with TRBJ1-6, with 7 nucleotides matching TRBD1. This CDR3 is built from 17 residues. V shed 1 base, J shed 4 bases, and the junction held 7 bases outside the gene matches. Germline CDR1 and CDR2: MNHEY and SMNVEV (reference sequence). The CDR3 DNA reads as TGTGCCAGCAGTTTATACTCCGTGGGACAGTATAATTCACCCCTCCACTTT. Amino acids: CASSLYSVGQYNSPLHF.

The V and J genes are TRBV5-6 and TRBJ2-6, with no clear D. This CDR3 comprises 13 residues. The germline gives CDR1 SGHDT, CDR2 YYEEEE. Trimming cost V 9 bases and J 0 bases, with 7 bases left between them. The DNA for the CDR3 is TGTGCCATCGGTTTCTCTGGGGCCAACGTCCTGACTTTC. Translated: CAIGFSGANVLTF.

The rearrangement uses TRBV5-6 and TRBJ2-7, with D tentatively TRBD2 (5 bases). This CDR3 has 14 amino acids. V lost 1 base and J lost 2, with 10 bases in between. In germline, CDR1 is SGHDT, CDR2 YYEEEE. CDR3 in amino acids: CASSLRGSTYEQYF. The CDR3 DNA reads TGTGCCAGCAGCTTGCGGGGATCAACCTACGAGCAGTACTTC.

The rearrangement uses TRBV19 and TRBJ2-5, with 9 positions matching TRBD2. The germline CDR1 and CDR2 sequences are LNHDA and SQIVND (reference sequence). V lost 3 bases, J lost 4 bases, and 15 bases stayed unmatched. CDR3 length: 18 amino acids. Written as DNA, the CDR3 is TGTGCCAGTAGTATGTCGGCGGGGGGGCCACGGCTAAGAGAGACCCAGTACTTC. Protein: CASSMSAGGPRLRETQYF.

This chain joins TRBV6-1 and TRBJ1-2, with 12 bases lining up with TRBD1. The CDR3 runs to 15 residues. The germline V gene encodes CDR1 MNHNS and CDR2 SASEGT. V shed 10 bases, J shed 6 bases, and the junction held 12 bases outside the gene matches. The CDR3 sequence: CAISWGGTGGDGYTF. CDR3 nucleotide sequence: TGTGCCATCAGCTGGGGTGGGACAGGGGGCGATGGCTACACCTTC.

The chain is built from TRBV27 and TRBJ1-1; no firm D call. Trimming shortened V by 3 bases and J by 1 base, and 9 bases separated the two germline ends. Germline values: CDR1 MNHEY, CDR2 SMNVEV (reference sequence). This CDR3 is built from 14 residues. The CDR3: CASSLTSKNTEAFF. DNA for the CDR3: TGTGCCAGCAGTTTGACCAGTAAGAACACTGAAGCTTTCTTT.

The chain is built from TRBV15 and TRBJ1-5, with D hard to call. Germline CDR1 is LNHNV and CDR2 is YYDKDF (reference sequence). Trimming cost V 5 bases and J 2 bases, with 13 bases left between them. The length of the CDR3 is 15 residues. CDR3 in amino acids: CATSHKVGGNQPQHF. The CDR3 DNA reads TGTGCCACCAGCCATAAGGTGGGAGGCAATCAGCCCCAGCATTTT.

The rearrangement links TRBV19 to TRBJ2-7; TRBD2 is a possible D gene (6 bases). The germline gives CDR1 LNHDA, CDR2 SQIVND (reference sequence). V lost 7 bases and J 0 bases, leaving 16 bases between the germline ends. The CDR3 length is 15 residues. The CDR3 protein is CASKKRAMSSYEQYF. CDR3 sequence (DNA): TGTGCCAGTAAGAAGCGGGCTATGAGCTCCTACGAGCAGTACTTC.

The chain employs TRBV6-6 and TRBJ1-1; 8 bases are a match to TRBD1. V trimming: 6 bases; J trimming: 0 bases; junction bases outside the gene matches: 0. CDR3 length: 13 amino acids. The germline gives CDR1 MNHNY, CDR2 SVGAGI (reference sequence). This CDR3 is CASRGQVNTEAFF. CDR3 coding DNA: TGTGCCAGCAGGGGACAGGTGAACACTGAAGCTTTCTTT.

V is TRBV30 and J is TRBJ1-6; 7 bases map to TRBD1. With 4 bases clipped from V and 10 bases from J, the junction kept 10 bases outside the gene matches. This CDR3 region has 14 residues. Germline loops: CDR1 GTSNPN, CDR2 SVGIG (reference sequence). The CDR3 DNA sequence: TGTGCCTGGACCGGAGGGGGCGCGGGATCACCCCTCCACTTT. It is translated as CAWTGGGAGSPLHF. The full variable domain, its missing parts supplied by reference TRBV30 and TRBJ1-6, is SQTIHQWPATLVQPVGSPLSLECTVEGTSNPNLYWYRQAAGRGLQLLFYSVGIGQISSEVPQNLSASRPQDRQFILSSKKLLLSDSGFYLCAWTGGGAGSPLHFGNGTRLTVT.

The V call is TRBV4-1, the J call TRBJ2-3, with a possible D match to TRBD2 (5 bases). V lost 2 bases and J lost 2, with 8 bases in between. Germline assignment: CDR1 MGHRA and CDR2 YSYEKL. This CDR3 contains 14 residues. The CDR3, as DNA: TGCGCCAGCAGCCAAAGCGGCTCCACAGATACGCAGTATTTT. It codes for CASSQSGSTDTQYF.

This clone was counted once. The genes are TRBV5-1 and TRBJ2-3, with D tentatively TRBD2 (6 bases). Trimming pared 4 bases from V and 2 bases from J, leaving 20 bases between. Germline-derived CDR1 and CDR2 are SGHRS and YFSETQ. The CDR3 has 17 amino acids. CDR3 nucleotide sequence: TGCGCCAGCAGCATGAGGCTTGCGGGGTTGGACACAGATACGCAGTATTTT. Its protein is CASSMRLAGLDTDTQYF.

This clone was seen a single time. CDR3 loop: CASSLRSNQPQHF. The CDR3 DNA is TGTGCCAGCAGCCTCAGGAGCAATCAGCCCCAGCATTTT. This chain connects TRBV7-2 to TRBJ1-5; D remains ambiguous. The CDR3 is made up of 13 amino acids. CDR1 and CDR2 (germline): SGHTA, FQGNSA. V gave up 5 bases and J gave up 1 base, with 6 bases separating them.

V gene TRBV7-8 combines with J gene TRBJ2-3, with D perhaps matching TRBD1 (6 bases). Germline V lookup: CDR1 SGHVS, CDR2 FQNEAQ. The V end was cut by 7 bases, the J end by 1 base, with 12 bases between. The CDR3 covers 14 residues. The CDR3 DNA reads as TGTGCCAGCATCCTCAGGGGAGGCACAGATACGCAGTATTTT. This codes for CASILRGGTDTQYF.

The chain employs TRBV11-2 and TRBJ1-2; unclear D gene. The CDR3 has 12 amino acids. V lost 5 bases to trimming and J lost 7 bases, with 11 bases between them. CDR1 SGHAT and CDR2 FQNNGV come from the germline V gene. The CDR3 bases are TGTGCCAGCAGCGCAGAGGGAGGTGGCTACACCTTC. It specifies CASSAEGGGYTF.

This chain joins TRBV29-1 and TRBJ2-1; 11 bases match TRBD2. Trimming cost V 0 bases and J 8 bases; bases outside gene matches: 9. Looked up from germline, CDR1 is SQVTM and CDR2 is ANQGSEA. This CDR3 is 16 amino acids long. The CDR3: CSVEDQLAGAPDEQFF. The CDR3 nucleotides read TGCAGCGTTGAAGATCAACTAGCGGGAGCTCCCGATGAGCAGTTCTTC.

V gene TRBV9 combines with J gene TRBJ1-4, with 8 bases identical to TRBD1. Germline values: CDR1 SGDLS, CDR2 YYNGEE. The CDR3 loop spans 15 amino acids. J lost 3 bases, V lost 0 bases, and 1 base had no gene match. DNA of the CDR3: TGTGCCAGCAGCGTAGGACAGGGGTCTAATGAAAAACTGTTTTTT. Encoded protein: CASSVGQGSNEKLFF.